The rows below give T cell receptor beta chains drawn from one sample of a study of blood T cell repertoires in COVID-19. Only in-frame clones appear in the TCRdb table, and some are missing; sequencing was by immunoSEQ multiplex PCR. The sample contains approximately 240,000 clones, approximately 83% of which appear only once. Source material: peripheral blood. These receptors originate from a woman in her twenties or thirties who had recovered from COVID-19. CDR3s leave out the opening cysteine and the closing phenylalanine or tryptophan.

TRBV29-1	TRBJ2-4	SVLGGRAKNIQY
TRBV5-1	TRBJ2-5	ASSPGGAGVRETQY
TRBV4-1	TRBJ2-1	ASSHPPTSGRNEQF
TRBV2	TRBJ2-3	ASMGRGRVTDTQY
TRBV29-1	TRBJ2-5	SVSDRGRETQY
TRBV10-2	TRBJ1-6	ASSQAQDSPLH
TRBV12-3/TRBV12-4	TRBJ1-5	ASSGSRNQPQH
TRBV27	TRBJ2-7	ASSSPGQGSREQY
TRBV6-5	TRBJ1-1	ASSYAQQTEAF
TRBV28	TRBJ1-1	ASNALGSEAF
TRBV19	TRBJ1-1	ASSINRNTEAF
TRBV7-3	TRBJ2-3	ASSSGLAGADTQY
TRBV7-8	TRBJ2-7	ASSPQAGVAYEQY
TRBV28	TRBJ2-7	ASSLPQGMAYEQY
TRBV11-2	TRBJ1-4	ASSIGTGNEKLF
TRBV7-9	TRBJ1-4	ASRQGTTNEKLF
TRBV11-3	TRBJ2-7	ASSSDFSSSGGGSEQY
TRBV5-6	TRBJ2-2	ASSLGQVTLTGELF